These 21 T cell receptor beta chains were all obtained from the same sample, sequenced in a study of CD8+ T cells in alopecia areata. Sequencing templates came from extracted RNA that was reverse transcribed into cDNA. Sequencing was performed with immunoSEQ multiplex PCR; in TCRdb, only in-frame clones are kept and a portion is missing. The sample has hundreds of thousands of clones; 65% to 70% are singletons. The sequenced sample was CD4+ T cells sorted from blood, obtained at week 0. The receptors derive from a human donor with alopecia areata.

This chain uses TRBV30 with TRBJ2-1; D might be TRBD2 (5 bases). The CDR3 has 13 residues. Between the trimmed V and J ends, which lost 1 base and 5 bases, there was a span of 9 bases. The germline CDR1 and CDR2 sequences are GTSNPN and SVGIG (reference sequence). The CDR3 sequence: CAWSGGGHNEQFF. DNA for the CDR3: TGTGCCTGGAGTGGTGGCGGGCACAATGAGCAGTTCTTC.

The chain combines TRBV19 with TRBJ1-5; perhaps TRBD1 as D (5 bases). In germline, CDR1 is LNHDA, CDR2 SQIVND (reference sequence). The CDR3 consists of 13 residues. Here the CDR3 reads CATRGDGNQPQHF. The CDR3 DNA follows: TGTGCTACACGGGGGGATGGCAATCAGCCCCAGCATTTT.

V gene TRBV18 combines with J gene TRBJ2-4; 9 nucleotides agree with TRBD2. Germline lookup yields CDR1 KGHSH and CDR2 LQKENI. V gave up 3 bases and J gave up 6 bases; unmatched junction bases: 9. The CDR3 totals 16 residues. The CDR3 reads CASSPSTLAGRNIQYF. The CDR3 coding sequence is TGTGCCAGCTCACCTTCGACGCTAGCGGGGAGAAACATTCAGTACTTC.

In its sample, this clone was seen once. This chain joins TRBV7-2 and TRBJ2-5, with D unresolved. The germline V and J ends were trimmed by 5 bases and 5 bases, with 15 bases remaining between them. The length of the CDR3 is 14 residues. In germline, CDR1 is SGHTA, CDR2 FQGNSA. The DNA for the CDR3 is TGTGCCAGCAGCCCCCAGGCCGGGCCGGAGACCCAGTACTTC. Protein product: CASSPQAGPETQYF.

V and J are TRBV30 and TRBJ1-1; 7 bases map to TRBD1. This CDR3 spans 13 amino acids. Germline trimming cut 3 bases from V and 1 base from J; bases unmatched to any gene: 2. Germline CDR1 is GTSNPN and CDR2 is SVGIG (reference sequence). CDR3: CAWRRQGNTEAFF. CDR3 coding DNA: TGTGCCTGGAGGCGACAGGGGAACACTGAAGCTTTCTTT.

The V call is TRBV30, the J call TRBJ1-4; 7 nucleotides match TRBD1. CDR3 size: 15 residues. V lost 1 base, J lost 5 bases, and 7 bases stayed unmatched. Germline V gene sequence: CDR1 GTSNPN, CDR2 SVGIG (reference sequence). The CDR3 loop reads CAWSASGQPNEKLFF. The CDR3 coding sequence is TGTGCCTGGAGTGCCTCGGGACAGCCAAATGAAAAACTGTTTTTT.

This clone was seen only once. The chain links TRBV30 to TRBJ1-2; 8 bases fit TRBD1. CDR1 is GTSNPN and CDR2 is SVGIG in the germline V gene (reference sequence). V trimming: 3 bases; J trimming: 4 bases; junction bases outside the gene matches: 7. The CDR3 runs to 14 residues. The CDR3 region is CAWSPGGGPYGYTF. DNA for the CDR3: TGTGCCTGGAGCCCAGGGGGCGGGCCCTATGGCTACACCTTC.

Concerning this clone: Other nucleotide sequences in the sample specify the same CDR3. This chain uses TRBV6-5 with TRBJ1-1; no definite D call. CDR1 is MNHEY and CDR2 is SVGAGI in the germline V gene. Trimming left V 2 bases short and J 3 bases short, with 7 bases between. The CDR3 covers 13 residues. CDR3 DNA: TGTGCCAGCAGTTACCCACCCTACACTGAAGCTTTCTTT. Translated, it gives CASSYPPYTEAFF.

The chain carries TRBV4-1 and TRBJ2-2; D remains unclear. The CDR3 spans 14 residues. From germline, CDR1 is MGHRA and CDR2 YSYEKL. Trimming stripped 1 base from V and 8 bases from J, with 11 bases between. This CDR3 is CASSQVMGSGELFF. The CDR3 DNA reads TGCGCCAGCAGCCAAGTCATGGGATCGGGGGAGCTGTTTTTT.

This clone has just one count. This rearrangement joins TRBV6-1 to TRBJ1-1; 8 nucleotides align to TRBD1. J gave up 0 bases and V 4 bases, and 7 bases lay outside the gene matches. Germline V CDR1 and CDR2: MNHNS, SASEGT. CDR3 length: 16 amino acids. The CDR3 nucleotides are TGTGCCAGCAGTGCCCTGACAGGGGCGATGAACACTGAAGCTTTCTTT. This translates into CASSALTGAMNTEAFF.

The genes are TRBV10-3 and TRBJ2-1; 10 bases map to TRBD1. Germline V gene lookup returns CDR1 ENHRY and CDR2 SYGVKD. CDR3 length: 15 amino acids. V trimming: 2 bases; J trimming: 8 bases; junction bases outside the gene matches: 6. The CDR3 sequence: CAISENRDRGDEQFF. The CDR3 nucleotides are TGTGCCATCAGTGAGAATAGGGACAGGGGTGATGAGCAGTTCTTC.

The chain combines TRBV25-1 with TRBJ2-1; 7 bases are a match to TRBD2. Trimming removed 1 base from V and 8 bases from J; junction bases left unmatched: 11. The CDR3 spans 16 residues. Germline V lookup: CDR1 MGHDK, CDR2 SYGVNS. Here the CDR3 DNA reads TGTGCCAGCAGTGAATGGGGGGGGTCGCGTCTTCATGAGCAGTTCTTC. Translated, it gives CASSEWGGSRLHEQFF.

This clone was seen a handful of times. V gene TRBV11-2 combines with J gene TRBJ2-2; no reliable D call. CDR3 length: 14 amino acids. CDR1 and CDR2 from the germline V gene are SGHAT and FQNNGV. The V and J ends lost 1 base and 7 bases respectively, with 10 bases between them. CDR3: CASSLAGMDGELFF. In nucleotides, the CDR3 is TGTGCCAGCAGCTTAGCCGGAATGGACGGGGAGCTGTTTTTT.

The rearrangement joins TRBV4-2 to TRBJ1-6; unclear D gene. The CDR3 extends over 15 amino acids. With 4 bases removed from V and 3 bases from J, the gap between germline ends came to 10 bases. CDR1 and CDR2 (germline): LGHNA, YNFKEQ. The DNA of the CDR3 is TGTGCCAGCAGCCCAAAGCTGGACTATAATTCACCCCTCCACTTT. Its protein product is CASSPKLDYNSPLHF.

The chain recombines TRBV11-2 with TRBJ1-2; perhaps TRBD1 as D (5 bases). CDR3 length equals 15 residues. The V gene's germline CDR1 is SGHAT and CDR2 FQNNGV. V lost 4 bases and J lost 0, with 12 bases in between. The CDR3 is CASSSHRTTNYGYTF. The CDR3 coding sequence is TGTGCCAGCAGCTCGCACAGGACCACTAACTATGGCTACACCTTC.

About this clone: This sample includes further DNA sequences coding for the same CDR3. This chain joins TRBV6-6 and TRBJ2-5, with unresolved D. V was cut by 2 bases and J by 5 bases, with 3 bases left in between. This CDR3 has 11 amino acids. Germline V gene data show CDR1 as MNHNY and CDR2 as SVGAGI (reference sequence). CDR3 coding DNA: TGTGCCAGCAGTTACGGCGAGACCCAGTACTTC. Its protein product is CASSYGETQYF.

The V and J genes are TRBV7-2 and TRBJ1-1; tentative D call: TRBD1 (5 bases). CDR1 SGHTA and CDR2 FQGNSA come from the germline V gene. This CDR3 is built from 18 residues. V was trimmed by 0 bases and J by 1 base, leaving 18 bases between them. The DNA for the CDR3 is TGTGCCAGCAGCTTAGCGGTTCCAGGGATCGGCGGGAACACTGAAGCTTTCTTT. Translated: CASSLAVPGIGGNTEAFF.

The sample holds a few counts of this clone. The chain joins TRBV9 to TRBJ1-2; D call uncertain. The CDR3 loop spans 12 amino acids. CDR1 is SGDLS, CDR2 YYNGEE, per germline. V gave up 8 bases and J gave up 3 bases, with 11 bases separating them. The CDR3 loop reads CASGGEYYGYTF. In DNA form, the CDR3 reads TGTGCCAGTGGAGGAGAATACTATGGCTACACCTTC.

The chain has TRBV30 and TRBJ1-5; D is perhaps TRBD1 (5 bases). This CDR3 region has 16 residues. Trimming stripped 0 bases from V and 6 bases from J, with 18 bases between. CDR1 and CDR2 (germline): GTSNPN, SVGIG (reference sequence). Here the CDR3 DNA reads TGTGCCTGGAGTGTACTTGGGCAGGGCACGGCTCAGCCCCAGCATTTT. Protein product: CAWSVLGQGTAQPQHF.

The V call is TRBV30, the J call TRBJ1-1; tentative D call: TRBD1 (5 bases). CDR1 and CDR2 (germline): GTSNPN, SVGIG (reference sequence). V lost 2 bases and J 4 bases, leaving 20 bases between the germline ends. This CDR3 is 16 amino acids long. The CDR3 DNA follows: TGTGCCTGGAGTCCAGCTTACGGGGGAGGTGTCACTGAAGCTTTCTTT. Protein product: CAWSPAYGGGVTEAFF.

V and J are TRBV29-1 and TRBJ2-5, with 12 bases lining up with TRBD2. This CDR3 region has 14 residues. The trim removed 3 bases at V and 5 bases at J, leaving 4 bases unmatched. Looked up from germline, CDR1 is SQVTM and CDR2 is ANQGSEA. CDR3 coding DNA: TGCAGCGTTGAGGCCACTAGCGGGGGGGAGACCCAGTACTTC. Translating it yields CSVEATSGGETQYF.